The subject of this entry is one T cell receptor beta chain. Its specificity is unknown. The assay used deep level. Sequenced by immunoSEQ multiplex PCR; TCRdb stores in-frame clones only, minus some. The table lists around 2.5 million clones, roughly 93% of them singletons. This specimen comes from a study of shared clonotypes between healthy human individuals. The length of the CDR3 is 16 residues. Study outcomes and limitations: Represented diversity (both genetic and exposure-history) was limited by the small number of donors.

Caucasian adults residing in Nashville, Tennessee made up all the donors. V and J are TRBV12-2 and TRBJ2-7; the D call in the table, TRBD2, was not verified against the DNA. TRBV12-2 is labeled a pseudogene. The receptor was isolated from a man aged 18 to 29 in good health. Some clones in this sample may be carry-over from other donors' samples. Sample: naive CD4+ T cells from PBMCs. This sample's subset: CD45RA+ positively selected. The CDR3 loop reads CASRSEKQEGNYEQYF. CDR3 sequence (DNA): TGTGCAAGTCGCTCAGAGAAACAGGAGGGAAACTACGAGCAGTACTTC.